The 23 T cell receptor beta chains given below trace back to one sample, sequenced in a study of vaccination and CD4 T cells after COVID-19. Cultured CD4+ T-cell DNA underwent Oncomine TCR Beta short-read sequencing. Extraction of genomic DNA was performed on cultured CD4+ T cells. TCRdb ran MiXCR on the PCR reads and lists one entry per CDR3 protein. The sample shows over 7,500 distinct CDR3 sequences, approximately 44% of them seen only once. The treatment was: approximately 9-day PBMC culture with coronavirus spike peptide pools or control peptides (ViraFEST assay). Gathered ahead of the COVID-19 pandemic (2011-2018) were the CD4+ T cells of the unexposed donor. Their antigens are not known. The sequencing input was CD4+ T cells from blood, cultured in vitro. Every receptor here comes from a human donor in good health.

V and J are TRBV27 and TRBJ2-1, with TRBD2 as a possible D gene (7 bases). There are 15 residues in the CDR3. V was trimmed by 8 bases and J by 7 bases, leaving 21 bases between them. From germline, CDR1 is MNHEY and CDR2 SMNVEV (reference sequence). CDR3 sequence (DNA): TGTGCCAGCTCGGGGGGCTTTACGTTGTCGAATGAGCAGTTCTTC. Its protein product is CASSGGFTLSNEQFF.

The chain joins TRBV7-8 to TRBJ2-7; D may be TRBD2 (5 bases). Germline loops: CDR1 SGHVS, CDR2 FQNEAQ. V dropped 1 base and J dropped 4 bases, with 17 bases sitting between them. This CDR3 contains 16 residues. CDR3 protein: CASSLGEVAPGYEQYF. CDR3 bases: TGTGCCAGCAGCTTAGGTGAGGTTGCCCCGGGGTACGAGCAGTACTTC. The full variable domain, in which reference TRBV7-8 and TRBJ2-7 provide the parts outside the CDR3, is GAGVSQSPRYKVAKRGQDVALRCDPISGHVSLFWYQQALGQGPEFLTYFQNEAQLDKSGLPSDRFFAERPEGSVSTLKIQRTQQEDSAVYLCASSLGEVAPGYEQYFGPGTRLTVT.

In the case of this clonotype: At one end, the junction sequence differs from germline, possibly due to a read error. This chain links TRBV10-1 with TRBJ2-7; D uncertain. Germline CDR1 WNHNN, CDR2 SYGVQD (reference sequence). The CDR3 consists of 13 residues. CDR3 region: CAIHRWPSHEQYF. The DNA of the CDR3 is TGCGCCATCCACCGGTGGCCCTCCCACGAGCAGTACTTC.

The chain employs TRBV11-1 and TRBJ2-7; D is undetermined. Trimming cost V 1 base and J 2 bases, with 6 bases left between them. CDR3 length: 13 residues. Germline CDR1 SGHAT, CDR2 FQDESV (reference sequence). DNA of the CDR3: TGTGCCAGCAGCTTAGGGGCAACCTACGAGCAGTACTTC. Its protein is CASSLGATYEQYF.

This clonotype has more than one count but fewer than ten. This sequence joins TRBV7-2 and TRBJ1-6; no clear D gene. Germline CDR1 SGHTA, CDR2 FQGNSA. V was trimmed by 3 bases and J by 9 bases, leaving 9 bases between them. The CDR3 has 13 amino acids. CDR3 residues: CASSLFDSSPLHF. CDR3 nucleotide sequence: TGTGCCAGCAGCTTGTTTGATAGTTCACCCCTCCACTTT.

The genes are TRBV2 and TRBJ1-6, with D possibly matching TRBD1 (6 bases). Looked up from germline, CDR1 is SNHLY and CDR2 is FYNNEI. The V and J ends lost 3 bases and 9 bases respectively, with 15 bases between them. The CDR3 spans 15 residues. The CDR3 is CASSERGGKGSPLHF. The DNA for the CDR3 is TGTGCCAGCAGTGAGAGGGGGGGGAAGGGTTCACCCCTCCACTTT.

V is TRBV7-8 and J is TRBJ2-3; D remains ambiguous. Germline lookup yields CDR1 SGHVS and CDR2 FQNEAQ. Trimming took off 6 bases at V and 1 base at J, with 23 bases between the two ends. The CDR3 sequence is 18 residues long. The CDR3 region is CASSSLSGGLRGTDTQYF. The CDR3, as DNA: TGTGCCAGCAGTTCCCTCTCCGGTGGGCTTCGGGGCACAGATACGCAGTATTTT.

The chain employs TRBV20-1 and TRBJ2-7; the match to TRBD2 covers 8 bases. J was trimmed by 7 bases and V by 3 bases; bases with no gene match: 14. CDR1 is DFQATT, CDR2 SNEGSKA, per germline (reference sequence). The CDR3 totals 15 residues. In DNA, the CDR3 is TGCAGTGCTAGTCCAGCGGGAGTTCAAACGGGGGAGCAGTACTTC. This sequence encodes CSASPAGVQTGEQYF.

The rearrangement uses TRBV5-1 and TRBJ2-7; TRBD2 matches at 14 bases. The germline CDR1 and CDR2 sequences are SGHRS and YFSETQ. The V gene end was trimmed by 7 bases and the J gene end by 4 bases; junction bases not matched to a gene: 7. The CDR3 loop spans 15 amino acids. The CDR3 loop reads CASGTGLAGVYEQYF. CDR3 DNA: TGCGCCAGCGGAACGGGACTAGCGGGAGTATACGAGCAGTACTTC.

The V call is TRBV6-5, the J call TRBJ1-1; possible D gene TRBD1, 5 bases. Germline V gene lookup returns CDR1 MNHEY and CDR2 SVGAGI. Deletions cut 2 bases from V and 3 bases from J, with 10 bases between. The CDR3 has 14 residues. CDR3 residues: CASSYGDVYTEAFF. CDR3 bases: TGTGCCAGCAGTTACGGGGACGTTTACACTGAAGCTTTCTTT.

Worth noting for this clonotype: A much bigger clone sits one base away, suggesting this may be a read error. The rearrangement uses TRBV20-1 and TRBJ2-2, with 9 bases lining up with TRBD1. Germline CDR1 and CDR2: DFQATT and SNEGSKA (reference sequence). The junction had 6 bases not matched to a gene; V was cut back by 6 bases and J by 4 bases. The CDR3 has 14 amino acids. Written as DNA, the CDR3 is TGCAGTGCCGGGACAGGGAGCATCACCGGGGAGCTGTTTTTT. Translating it yields CSAGTGSITGELFF.

The CDR3 reads CSARLPNEKLFF. CDR3 DNA sequence: TGCAGTGCTAGGCTGCCTAATGAAAAACTGTTTTTT. The chain carries TRBV20-1 and TRBJ1-4; D ambiguous. The CDR3 has 12 residues. Per germline, CDR1 DFQATT and CDR2 SNEGSKA (reference sequence). The V end was cut by 3 bases, the J end by 3 bases, with 5 bases between.

The V and J genes are TRBV14 and TRBJ2-7; 8 nucleotides align to TRBD2. V shed 1 base and J 1 base; nucleotides not matched to a gene: 6. Germline V gene lookup returns CDR1 SGHDN and CDR2 FVKESK. This CDR3 contains 16 residues. CDR3 sequence (DNA): TGTGCCAGCAGCCAAGTTTGGACTAGCAGATCCTACGAGCAGTACTTC. The encoded protein is CASSQVWTSRSYEQYF.

This chain links TRBV28 with TRBJ2-3; 8 nucleotides agree with TRBD1. This CDR3 contains 16 residues. Germline values: CDR1 MDHEN, CDR2 SYDVKM. V was clipped by 5 bases and J by 0 bases; unmatched bases: 7. CDR3 sequence reads: CASSLGGDRSTDTQYF. CDR3 nucleotides: TGTGCCAGCAGTCTAGGAGGGGACAGGAGCACAGATACGCAGTATTTT.

This clonotype was recorded a few times. The chain is built from TRBV24-1 and TRBJ1-5, with 11 bases fitting TRBD1. V lost 3 bases, J lost 5 bases, and 2 bases stayed unmatched. The germline V gene has CDR1 KGHDR and CDR2 SFDVKD. CDR3 size: 15 residues. The chain's CDR3 is CATSDPGQGDQPQHF. CDR3 nucleotides: TGTGCCACCAGTGATCCGGGACAGGGGGATCAGCCCCAGCATTTT.

V is TRBV6-2 or TRBV6-3 and J is TRBJ1-5; TRBD1 might be the D (5 bases). The CDR3 loop spans 12 amino acids. V was shortened by 2 bases and J by 7 bases, with 6 bases between the two germline ends. Per the germline V gene, CDR1 is MNHEY and CDR2 is SVGEGT. CDR3 sequence reads: CASSYGGQPQHF. DNA for the CDR3: TGTGCCAGCAGTTACGGGGGGCAGCCCCAGCATTTT.

The chain combines TRBV20-1 with TRBJ1-1; D gene uncertain. Germline V gives CDR1 DFQATT, CDR2 SNEGSKA (reference sequence). Trimming took off 5 bases at V and 5 bases at J, with 9 bases between the two ends. The CDR3 has 11 residues. This CDR3 reads CSAPRVTEAFF. CDR3 nucleotides: TGCAGTGCTCCGCGGGTTACTGAAGCTTTCTTT.

The V and J genes are TRBV27 and TRBJ1-1; D is perhaps TRBD1 (5 bases). Trimming stripped 5 bases from V and 6 bases from J, with 16 bases between. Germline assignment: CDR1 MNHEY and CDR2 SMNVEV (reference sequence). The CDR3 runs to 14 residues. This CDR3 is CASSISGKVPEAFF. Here the CDR3 DNA reads TGTGCCAGCAGTATCTCAGGGAAAGTCCCTGAAGCTTTCTTT.

V is TRBV7-9 and J is TRBJ1-2, with a tentative D call TRBD1 (5 bases). The CDR3 runs 13 residues. The V gene's germline CDR1 is SEHNR and CDR2 FQNEAQ (reference sequence). V was trimmed by 5 bases and J by 4 bases, leaving 11 bases between them. As DNA, the CDR3 is TGTGCCAGCAGCCTGCCCGGGGGCTATGGCTACACCTTC. It encodes CASSLPGGYGYTF.

This chain links TRBV20-1 with TRBJ2-5; the match to TRBD2 covers 8 bases. The germline gives CDR1 DFQATT, CDR2 SNEGSKA (reference sequence). Unmatched junction bases numbered 7, after V lost 5 bases and J lost 2 bases. This CDR3 contains 14 residues. CDR3 coding DNA: TGCAGTGCTGCCCCCGGGACTAGACAAGAGACCCAGTACTTC. Protein: CSAAPGTRQETQYF.

The chain has TRBV7-8 and TRBJ2-7; 9 bases agree with TRBD2. The V and J ends lost 5 bases and 7 bases, in that order; junction bases with no gene match: 6. Per the germline V gene, CDR1 is SGHVS and CDR2 is FQNEAQ. The CDR3 has 13 residues. The DNA of the CDR3 is TGTGCCAGCAGCCACCTCGCGGGGGGGGAGCAGTACTTC. It is translated as CASSHLAGGEQYF.

The V gene is TRBV6-5, the J gene TRBJ2-7, with 7 positions matching TRBD1. Germline-derived CDR1 and CDR2 are MNHEY and SVGAGI. Trimming took 6 bases from V and 1 from J; bases not matched to a gene: 9. The CDR3 is 15 amino acids. The CDR3 loop is CASSYPRQGSYEQYF. In DNA, the CDR3 is TGTGCCAGCAGCTACCCTAGACAGGGTTCCTACGAGCAGTACTTC.

CDR3 DNA: TGTGCCAGCACTCCTGTCGGGGTTACGAACACCGGGGAGCTGTTTTTT. The encoded protein is CASTPVGVTNTGELFF. This chain joins TRBV6-2 or TRBV6-3 and TRBJ2-2; possible D gene TRBD2, 5 bases. The CDR3 spans 16 residues. The germline V gene has CDR1 MNHEY and CDR2 SVGEGT. V was cut by 7 bases and J by 0 bases, with 15 bases left in between.